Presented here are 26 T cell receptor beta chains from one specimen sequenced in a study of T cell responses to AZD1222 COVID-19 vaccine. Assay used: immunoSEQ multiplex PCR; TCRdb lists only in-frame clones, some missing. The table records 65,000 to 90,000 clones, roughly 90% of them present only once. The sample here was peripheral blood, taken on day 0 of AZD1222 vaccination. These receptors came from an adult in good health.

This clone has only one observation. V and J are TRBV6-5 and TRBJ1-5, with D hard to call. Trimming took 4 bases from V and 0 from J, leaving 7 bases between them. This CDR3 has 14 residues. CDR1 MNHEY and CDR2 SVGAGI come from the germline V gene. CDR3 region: CASSSLYSNQPQHF. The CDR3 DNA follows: TGTGCCAGCAGTTCTCTCTATAGCAATCAGCCCCAGCATTTT.

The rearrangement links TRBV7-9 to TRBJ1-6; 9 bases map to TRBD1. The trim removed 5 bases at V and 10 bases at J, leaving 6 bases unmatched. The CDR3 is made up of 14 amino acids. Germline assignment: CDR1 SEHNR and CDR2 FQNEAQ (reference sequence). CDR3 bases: TGTGCCAGCAGCCATGGGACAGGGCAATCACCCCTCCACTTT. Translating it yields CASSHGTGQSPLHF. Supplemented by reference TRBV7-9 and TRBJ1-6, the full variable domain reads DTGVSQNPRHKITKRGQNVTFRCDPISEHNRLYWYRQTLGQGPEFLTYFQNEAQLEKSRLLSDRFSAERPKGSFSTLEIQRTEQGDSAMYLCASSHGTGQSPLHFGNGTRLTVT.

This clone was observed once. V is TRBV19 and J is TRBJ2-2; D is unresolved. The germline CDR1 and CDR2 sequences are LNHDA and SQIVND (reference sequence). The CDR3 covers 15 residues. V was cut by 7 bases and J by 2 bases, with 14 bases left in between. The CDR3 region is CASTPRYPNTGELFF. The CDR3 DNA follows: TGTGCCAGTACCCCCAGGTACCCCAACACCGGGGAGCTGTTTTTT. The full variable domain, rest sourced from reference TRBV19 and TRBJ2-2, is DGGITQSPKYLFRKEGQNVTLSCEQNLNHDAMYWYRQDPGQGLRLIYYSQIVNDFQKGDIAEGYSVSREKKESFPLTVTSAQKNPTAFYLCASTPRYPNTGELFFGEGSRLTVL.

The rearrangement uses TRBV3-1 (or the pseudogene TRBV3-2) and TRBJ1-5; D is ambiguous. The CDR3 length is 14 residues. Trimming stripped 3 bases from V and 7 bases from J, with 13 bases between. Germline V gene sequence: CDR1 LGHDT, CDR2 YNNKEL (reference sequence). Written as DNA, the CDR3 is TGTGCCAGCAGCCAGCAGCTGGGTGGCCAGCCCCAGCATTTT. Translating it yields CASSQQLGGQPQHF.

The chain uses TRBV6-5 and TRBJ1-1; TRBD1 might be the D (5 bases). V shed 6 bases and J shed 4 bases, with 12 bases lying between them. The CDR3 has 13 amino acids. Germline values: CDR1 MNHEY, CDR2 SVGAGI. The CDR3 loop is CASSKGRGTEAFF. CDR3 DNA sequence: TGTGCCAGCAGCAAAGGGAGGGGCACTGAAGCTTTCTTT.

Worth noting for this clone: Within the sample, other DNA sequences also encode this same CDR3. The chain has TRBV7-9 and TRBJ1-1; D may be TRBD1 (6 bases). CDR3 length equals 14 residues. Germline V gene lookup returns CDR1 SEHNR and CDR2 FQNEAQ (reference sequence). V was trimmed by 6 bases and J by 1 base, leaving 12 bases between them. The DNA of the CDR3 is TGTGCCAGCAGTCCGCAGGGGCGGAACACTGAAGCTTTCTTT. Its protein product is CASSPQGRNTEAFF.

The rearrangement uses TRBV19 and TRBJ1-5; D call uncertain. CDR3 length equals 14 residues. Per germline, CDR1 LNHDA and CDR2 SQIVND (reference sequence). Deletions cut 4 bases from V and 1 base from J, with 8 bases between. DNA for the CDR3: TGTGCCAGTAGTACCTTCGCGAGCAATCAGCCCCAGCATTTT. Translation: CASSTFASNQPQHF. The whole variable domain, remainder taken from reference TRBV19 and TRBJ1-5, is DGGITQSPKYLFRKEGQNVTLSCEQNLNHDAMYWYRQDPGQGLRLIYYSQIVNDFQKGDIAEGYSVSREKKESFPLTVTSAQKNPTAFYLCASSTFASNQPQHFGDGTRLSIL.

CDR3 in amino acids: CASTLRVAGGGYGYTF. In DNA, the CDR3 is TGTGCCAGCACTCTAAGGGTGGCAGGGGGCGGCTATGGCTACACCTTC. The rearrangement uses TRBV7-2 and TRBJ1-2, with 8 bases that match TRBD1. Germline loops: CDR1 SGHTA, CDR2 FQGNSA. The CDR3 covers 16 residues. V lost 7 bases to trimming and J lost 4 bases; unmatched junction nucleotides: 14.

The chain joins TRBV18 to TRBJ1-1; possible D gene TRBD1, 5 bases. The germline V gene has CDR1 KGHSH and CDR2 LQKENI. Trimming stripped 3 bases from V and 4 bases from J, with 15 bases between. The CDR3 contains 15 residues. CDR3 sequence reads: CASSPGQGLITEAFF. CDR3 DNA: TGTGCCAGCTCACCGGGGCAGGGATTGATCACTGAAGCTTTCTTT.

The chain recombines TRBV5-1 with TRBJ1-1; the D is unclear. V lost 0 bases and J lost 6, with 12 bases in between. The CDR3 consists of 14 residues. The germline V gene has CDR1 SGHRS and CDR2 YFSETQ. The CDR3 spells CASSLAPGTAEAFF. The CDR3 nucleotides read TGCGCCAGCAGCTTGGCCCCTGGAACGGCTGAAGCTTTCTTT.

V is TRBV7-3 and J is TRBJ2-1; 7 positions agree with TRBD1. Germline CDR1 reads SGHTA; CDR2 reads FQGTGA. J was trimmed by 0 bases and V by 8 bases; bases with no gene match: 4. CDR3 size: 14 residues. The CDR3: CASARDSSYNEQFF. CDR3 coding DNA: TGTGCCAGCGCTCGGGACAGCTCCTACAATGAGCAGTTCTTC.

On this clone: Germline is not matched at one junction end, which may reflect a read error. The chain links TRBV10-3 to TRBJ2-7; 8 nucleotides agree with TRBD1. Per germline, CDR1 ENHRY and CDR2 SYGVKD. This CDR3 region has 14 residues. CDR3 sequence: CAVSSRQGKDEQYF. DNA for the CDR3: TGTGCCGTCAGTTCCCGACAGGGGAAAGACGAGCAGTACTTC.

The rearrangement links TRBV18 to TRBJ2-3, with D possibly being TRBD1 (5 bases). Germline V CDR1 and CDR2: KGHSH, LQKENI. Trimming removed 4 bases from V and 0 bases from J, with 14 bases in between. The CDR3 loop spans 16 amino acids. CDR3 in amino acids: CASSLGHTASTDTQYF. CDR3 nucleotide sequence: TGTGCCAGCTCACTTGGACATACAGCAAGCACAGATACGCAGTATTTT.

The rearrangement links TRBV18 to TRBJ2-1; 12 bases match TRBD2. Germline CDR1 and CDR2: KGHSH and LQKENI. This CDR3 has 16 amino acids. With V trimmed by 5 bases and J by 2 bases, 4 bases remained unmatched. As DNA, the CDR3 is TGTGCCAGCTCAGAGAGACTAGCGGGAGCCTACAATGAGCAGTTCTTC. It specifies CASSERLAGAYNEQFF.

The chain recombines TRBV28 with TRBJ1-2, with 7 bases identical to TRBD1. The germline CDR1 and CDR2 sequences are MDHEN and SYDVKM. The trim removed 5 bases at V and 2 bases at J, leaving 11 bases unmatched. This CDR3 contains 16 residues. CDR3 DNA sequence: TGTGCCAGCAGTGGTCCCACGGGACAGCTAAACTATGGCTACACCTTC. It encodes CASSGPTGQLNYGYTF.

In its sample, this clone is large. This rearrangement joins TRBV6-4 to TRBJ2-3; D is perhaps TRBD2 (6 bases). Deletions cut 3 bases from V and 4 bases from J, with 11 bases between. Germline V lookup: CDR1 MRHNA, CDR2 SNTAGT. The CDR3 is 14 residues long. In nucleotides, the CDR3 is TGTGCCAGCAGTGAGGAGGGCGGGGCAGATACGCAGTATTTT. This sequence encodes CASSEEGGADTQYF.

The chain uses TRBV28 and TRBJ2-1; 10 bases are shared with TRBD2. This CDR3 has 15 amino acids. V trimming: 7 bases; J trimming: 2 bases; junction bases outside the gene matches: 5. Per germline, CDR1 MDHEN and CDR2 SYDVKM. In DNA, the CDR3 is TGTGCCAGCATCCTAGCGGGAGCGGCCTACAATGAGCAGTTCTTC. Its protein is CASILAGAAYNEQFF.

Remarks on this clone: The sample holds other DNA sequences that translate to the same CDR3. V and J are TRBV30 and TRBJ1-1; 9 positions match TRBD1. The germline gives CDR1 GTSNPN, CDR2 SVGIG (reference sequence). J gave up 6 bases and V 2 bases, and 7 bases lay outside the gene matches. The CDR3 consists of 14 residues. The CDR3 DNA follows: TGTGCCTGGAGTTTCCGGGACAGGGAGGCTGAAGCTTTCTTT. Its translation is CAWSFRDREAEAFF.

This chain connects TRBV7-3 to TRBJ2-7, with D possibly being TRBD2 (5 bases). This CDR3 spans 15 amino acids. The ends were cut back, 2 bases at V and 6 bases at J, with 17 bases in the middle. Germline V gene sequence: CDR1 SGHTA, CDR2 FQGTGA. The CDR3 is CASSLGSGKRGEQYF. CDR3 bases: TGTGCCAGCAGCTTAGGGTCTGGGAAACGGGGCGAGCAGTACTTC.

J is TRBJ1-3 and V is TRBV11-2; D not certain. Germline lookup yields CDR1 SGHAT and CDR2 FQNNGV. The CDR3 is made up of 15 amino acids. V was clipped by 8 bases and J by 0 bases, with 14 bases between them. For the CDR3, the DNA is TGTGCCAGCTACCCCGGCGCGATCTCTGGAAACACCATATATTTT. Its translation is CASYPGAISGNTIYF.

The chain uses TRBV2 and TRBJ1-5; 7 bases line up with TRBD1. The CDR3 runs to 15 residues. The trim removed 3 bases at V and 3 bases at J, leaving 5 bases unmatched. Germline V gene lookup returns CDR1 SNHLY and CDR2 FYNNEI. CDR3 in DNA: TGTGCCAGCAGTGACCAACAGGGGTACAATCAGCCCCAGCATTTT. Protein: CASSDQQGYNQPQHF.

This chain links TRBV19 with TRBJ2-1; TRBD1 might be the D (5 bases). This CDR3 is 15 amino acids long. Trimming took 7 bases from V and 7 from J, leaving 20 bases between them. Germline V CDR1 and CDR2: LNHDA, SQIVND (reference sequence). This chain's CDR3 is CASTPLWQGKNEQFF. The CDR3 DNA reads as TGTGCCAGTACCCCCCTGTGGCAGGGAAAAAATGAGCAGTTCTTC.

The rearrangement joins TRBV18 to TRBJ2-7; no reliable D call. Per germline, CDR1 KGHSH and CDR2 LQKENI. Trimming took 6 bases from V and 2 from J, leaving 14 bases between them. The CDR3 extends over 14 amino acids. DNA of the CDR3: TGTGCCAGCTCCCCGGCTGGGCAGACCTACGAGCAGTACTTC. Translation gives CASSPAGQTYEQYF.

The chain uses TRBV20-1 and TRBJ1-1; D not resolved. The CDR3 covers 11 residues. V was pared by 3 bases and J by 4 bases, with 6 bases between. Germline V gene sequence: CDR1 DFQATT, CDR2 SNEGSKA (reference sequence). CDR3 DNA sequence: TGCAGTGCTAGTCAGCCCACTGAAGCTTTCTTT. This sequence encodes CSASQPTEAFF.

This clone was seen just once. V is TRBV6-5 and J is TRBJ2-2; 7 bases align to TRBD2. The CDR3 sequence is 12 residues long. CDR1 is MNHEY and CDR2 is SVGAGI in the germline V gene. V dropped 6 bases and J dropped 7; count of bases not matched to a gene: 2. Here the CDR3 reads CASRPGGGELFF. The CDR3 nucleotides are TGTGCCAGCAGACCGGGAGGCGGGGAGCTGTTTTTT.

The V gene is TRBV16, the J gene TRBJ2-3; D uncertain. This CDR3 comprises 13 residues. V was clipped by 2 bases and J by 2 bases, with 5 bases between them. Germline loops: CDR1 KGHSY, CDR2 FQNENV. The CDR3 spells CASSQAFTDTQYF. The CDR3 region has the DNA TGTGCCAGCAGCCAAGCCTTCACAGATACGCAGTATTTT.